These 12 T cell receptor beta chains were all obtained from the same sample, sequenced in a study of shared clonotypes between healthy human individuals. Clones were read by immunoSEQ multiplex PCR, and TCRdb kept only the in-frame ones, dropping some. Of around 620,000 clones listed, 85% to 95% were seen once; the top ten hold around 0.12%. Only CD45RO-negative cells positively selected for CCR7 counted as naive CD8 cells, so terminally differentiated effector memory CD45RA+ cells were excluded. The sequenced sample was naive CD8+ T cells sorted from blood. The origin of the receptors is a woman in her 30s in good health.

This chain connects TRBV6-1 to TRBJ2-2; TRBD2 aligns across 8 bases. Unmatched junction bases numbered 2, after V lost 2 bases and J lost 6 bases. Per the germline V gene, CDR1 is MNHNS and CDR2 is SASEGT. The CDR3 covers 14 residues. Here the CDR3 reads CASSERREAGELFF. The CDR3 bases are TGTGCCAGCAGTGAAAGGCGGGAGGCCGGGGAGCTGTTTTTT.

The chain has TRBV5-6 and TRBJ2-7; D gene ambiguous. The CDR3 extends over 13 amino acids. V dropped 3 bases and J dropped 0 bases, with 7 bases sitting between them. Germline CDR1 reads SGHDT; CDR2 reads YYEEEE. The CDR3 spells CASSSHDSYEQYF. The CDR3 DNA sequence: TGTGCCAGCAGCTCGCATGACTCCTACGAGCAGTACTTC.

The chain is built from TRBV6-5 and TRBJ2-7; 9 nucleotides align to TRBD2. This CDR3 has 15 amino acids. V lost 0 bases and J lost 7; bases outside the gene matches: 7. CDR1 is MNHEY, CDR2 SVGAGI, per germline. The CDR3 sequence is CASSYSGSGRLEQYF. DNA of the CDR3: TGTGCCAGCAGTTACTCCGGTAGCGGGAGATTGGAGCAGTACTTC.

This chain connects TRBV28 to TRBJ1-2; 7 bases map to TRBD1. V shed 5 bases and J 4 bases; nucleotides not matched to a gene: 16. The CDR3 loop spans 17 amino acids. Germline CDR1 is MDHEN and CDR2 is SYDVKM. CDR3 in amino acids: CASSVWGQNPISYGYTF. The CDR3 coding sequence is TGTGCCAGCAGTGTTTGGGGACAGAACCCTATCTCCTATGGCTACACCTTC.

This clone appeared a single time. The genes are TRBV27 and TRBJ2-3, with 7 bases fitting TRBD1. V lost 5 bases, J lost 5 bases, and 4 bases stayed unmatched. The CDR3 sequence is 13 residues long. The germline V gene encodes CDR1 MNHEY and CDR2 SMNVEV (reference sequence). Here the CDR3 DNA reads TGTGCCAGCAGTCCATGGACAGGAGATACGCAGTATTTT. Protein sequence: CASSPWTGDTQYF.

J is TRBJ2-7 and V is TRBV5-1, with D tentatively TRBD1 (7 bases). The germline V gene has CDR1 SGHRS and CDR2 YFSETQ. This CDR3 spans 15 amino acids. Trimming pared 5 bases from V and 2 bases from J, leaving 17 bases between. This CDR3 is CASRVAGGNTYEQYF. CDR3 DNA sequence: TGCGCCAGCAGAGTAGCAGGGGGGAATACCTACGAGCAGTACTTC. Drawing the rest from reference TRBV5-1 and TRBJ2-7, the complete variable domain is KAGVTQTPRYLIKTRGQQVTLSCSPISGHRSVSWYQQTPGQGLQFLFEYFSETQRNKGNFPGRFSGRQFSNSRSEMNVSTLELGDSALYLCASRVAGGNTYEQYFGPGTRLTVT.

The chain has TRBV7-2 and TRBJ2-2; tentatively, D is TRBD2 (5 bases). This CDR3 comprises 16 residues. The V and J ends lost 2 bases and 3 bases respectively, with 13 bases between them. From germline, CDR1 is SGHTA and CDR2 FQGNSA. Here the CDR3 reads CASSLSGELDTGELFF. The CDR3 DNA reads as TGTGCCAGCAGCTTATCTGGGGAGTTGGACACCGGGGAGCTGTTTTTT.

The V and J genes are TRBV28 and TRBJ1-5; D is uncertain. There are 17 residues in the CDR3. V was cut by 4 bases and J by 0 bases, with 16 bases left in between. In germline, CDR1 is MDHEN, CDR2 SYDVKM. The CDR3: CASSSRFLRDSNQPQHF. As DNA, the CDR3 is TGTGCCAGCAGTTCCCGTTTTTTGAGGGATAGCAATCAGCCCCAGCATTTT.

This chain links TRBV7-6 with TRBJ2-7; D is unclear. This CDR3 spans 13 amino acids. The germline V gene encodes CDR1 SGHVS and CDR2 FNYEAQ. Trimming shortened V by 6 bases and J by 5 bases, and 14 bases separated the two germline ends. The DNA of the CDR3 is TGTGCCAGCAGTCCGTTTTCCGCCGACGAGCAGTACTTC. Translation gives CASSPFSADEQYF.

V gene TRBV5-8 combines with J gene TRBJ2-2; 7 nucleotides align to TRBD2. V shed 1 base and J 6 bases; nucleotides not matched to a gene: 3. The CDR3 consists of 14 residues. Germline V gene lookup returns CDR1 SGHTS and CDR2 YDEGEE. The CDR3 region is CASSLSGRAGELFF. CDR3 bases: TGTGCCAGCAGCTTGTCAGGGAGGGCCGGGGAGCTGTTTTTT. The variable domain in full, with the rest retrieved from reference TRBV5-8 and TRBJ2-2, is EAGVTQSPTHLIKTRGQQATLRCSPISGHTSVYWYQQALGLGLQFLLWYDEGEERNRGNFPPRFSGRQFPNYSSELNVNALELEDSALYLCASSLSGRAGELFFGEGSRLTVL.

The chain combines TRBV13 with TRBJ1-3; a possible D gene is TRBD1 (5 bases). Germline CDR1 is PRHDT and CDR2 is FYEKMQ (reference sequence). The ends were cut back, 5 bases at V and 7 bases at J, with 12 bases in the middle. CDR3 length equals 13 residues. The CDR3 here is CASSPPGGNTIYF. CDR3 sequence (DNA): TGTGCCAGCAGCCCTCCCGGGGGGAACACCATATATTTT.

V usage is TRBV21-1 and J usage is TRBJ1-1. TRBV21-1 is a pseudogene. The CDR3 runs to 14 residues. CDR3 bases: TGTGCCAGCAGCAAAGTTAAGAGGCCACCTGAAGCTTTCTTT. Its translation is CASSKVKRPPEAFF.